This TCR beta chain came from a study of regulatory and conventional T cells in RAG deficiency. V was shortened by 6 bases and J by 6 bases, with 14 bases between the two germline ends. The CDR3 runs 13 residues. Germline V CDR1 and CDR2: SEHNR, FQNEAQ (reference sequence). To note about this clone: The antigen is unknown.

Profiling relied on immunoSEQ multiplex PCR, and the TCRdb table lists in-frame clones only, not all of them. This sample carries 10,000 or so clones, around 94% of them seen once, and the ten largest clones take less than 1.5%. Notes on the study in general: Omenn patients showed >80% Treg-Tconv overlap and shorter CDR3 lengths.

Regulatory T cells were sorted from blood as CD4+ CD25-high CD127-low cells. The data also belong to a second study, concerning regulatory T cells. In that study: The PCR used 52 TRBV and 13 TRBJ primers. Regulatory T cells showed the strongest V-J pair restriction and V/J gene skewing among patient repertoires.

The chain uses TRBV7-9 and TRBJ1-2; unclear D gene. Material for sequencing was CD127- CD25+ CD4+ Tregs sorted from blood. The source is a human donor in good health. The CDR3 is CASSYTDGDGYTF. The CDR3 nucleotides are TGTGCCAGCAGTTATACGGACGGGGATGGCTACACCTTC.